The 22 T cell receptor beta chains below come from one sample, sequenced in a study of T cell repertoires in cytomegalovirus infection. MiXCR, run by TCRdb on the reads, gives a single entry per CDR3 protein. The sample lists a few hundred thousand distinct CDR3 sequences; 9.5% were seen once. The sequenced sample consisted of PBMCs. The receptors were sampled from a human donor in good health (CMV status not recorded). Some clones in this sample may be carry-over from other donors' samples.

In its sample, this clonotype was seen a few times. The chain combines TRBV11-2 with TRBJ2-3; the D is unclear. The germline V gene has CDR1 SGHAT and CDR2 FQNNGV. The CDR3 runs to 15 residues. Trimming shortened V by 5 bases and J by 0 bases, and 12 bases separated the two germline ends. The CDR3 nucleotides are TGTGCCAGCAGCCACAGCGCGGCTAGCACAGATACGCAGTATTTT. It encodes CASSHSAASTDTQYF.

This clonotype was counted ten times or more. This could be a read error, since a much larger clone is one nucleotide away. The V gene is TRBV7-2, the J gene TRBJ2-1; 7 positions match TRBD2. The germline CDR1 and CDR2 sequences are SGHTA and FQGNSA. The CDR3 has 14 residues. CDR3 sequence reads: CASSVAGSYNEQFF. CDR3 sequence (DNA): TGTGCCAGCAGCGTAGCGGGCTCCTACAATGAGCAGTTCTTC.

The V and J genes are TRBV4-3 and TRBJ1-2; D is possibly TRBD1 (5 bases). The CDR3 covers 14 residues. Germline CDR1 is LGHNA and CDR2 is YSLEER. V was trimmed by 5 bases and J by 3 bases, leaving 13 bases between them. CDR3 bases: TGCGCCAGCAGCTCCAGGGTCGGCGACTATGGCTACACCTTC. Its protein is CASSSRVGDYGYTF.

This clonotype was counted many times. The chain employs TRBV7-2 and TRBJ1-2; 7 bases are a match to TRBD1. There are 14 residues in the CDR3. V lost 5 bases and J lost 7; bases outside the gene matches: 10. Germline V gene data show CDR1 as SGHTA and CDR2 as FQGNSA. The CDR3 loop reads CASSPSQGRSGYTF. The CDR3 coding sequence is TGTGCCAGCAGCCCTTCACAGGGGCGAAGTGGCTACACCTTC.

The chain carries TRBV4-2 and TRBJ2-7; D gene unclear. Germline lookup yields CDR1 LGHNA and CDR2 YNFKEQ. The CDR3 has 13 residues. Trimming took off 3 bases at V and 1 base at J, with 7 bases between the two ends. CDR3 DNA sequence: TGTGCCAGCAGCCAGGGGAATTCCTACGAGCAGTACTTC. Amino acids: CASSQGNSYEQYF.

This clonotype was seen a few times. The J gene is TRBJ2-1, the V gene TRBV28, with D perhaps TRBD2 (6 bases). The CDR3 totals 15 residues. In germline, CDR1 is MDHEN, CDR2 SYDVKM. V was shortened by 5 bases and J by 7 bases, with 18 bases between the two germline ends. The CDR3 DNA is TGTGCCAGCAGTCCTCCGGGACTTCGGGGGAATGAGCAGTTCTTC. It codes for CASSPPGLRGNEQFF.

The gene calls are TRBV6-5 and TRBJ1-6; TRBD1 matches 9 bases. The CDR3 has 17 amino acids. Trimming at V came to 8 bases and at J to 1 base, leaving 9 bases not matched to a gene. Germline V gene data show CDR1 as MNHEY and CDR2 as SVGAGI. CDR3 loop: CASLRTGQGSYNSPLHF. The CDR3 DNA reads TGTGCCAGCCTAAGGACCGGACAGGGGTCCTATAATTCACCCCTCCACTTT.

There are a few counts of this clonotype. The chain joins TRBV6-5 to TRBJ2-7; D is uncertain. This CDR3 has 14 residues. Per germline, CDR1 MNHEY and CDR2 SVGAGI. V lost 0 bases, J lost 1 base, and 7 bases lay in between. The CDR3 is CASSYSTTSYEQYF. The CDR3, as DNA: TGTGCCAGCAGTTACTCGACAACTTCCTACGAGCAGTACTTC.

Comment on this clonotype: At one boundary the junction diverges from the germline segment, which might be a read error. This chain connects TRBV28 to TRBJ2-5; a weak D match, TRBD1 (5 bases). CDR3 length: 13 residues. Germline CDR1 and CDR2: MDHEN and SYDVKM. The CDR3 sequence is CASSLGAQGTQYF. The CDR3 DNA follows: TGTGCCAGCAGTTTAGGGGCACAAGGGACCCAGTACTTC.

This clonotype was detected only a few times. The V gene is TRBV6-5, the J gene TRBJ2-3; TRBD1 is a possible D gene (6 bases). Germline values: CDR1 MNHEY, CDR2 SVGAGI. The CDR3 runs 15 residues. V dropped 5 bases and J dropped 2 bases, with 14 bases sitting between them. CDR3 sequence: CASSTGQPTTDTQYF. The CDR3 DNA reads TGTGCCAGCAGTACCGGACAGCCGACCACAGATACGCAGTATTTT.

There are a few counts of this clonotype. V and J are TRBV20-1 and TRBJ2-3; D is unresolved. Germline CDR1 and CDR2: DFQATT and SNEGSKA (reference sequence). V was pared by 0 bases and J by 6 bases, with 16 bases between. The CDR3 covers 15 residues. DNA for the CDR3: TGCAGTGCTAGAGATACCACCCCCCGAGCCGATACGCAGTATTTT. Its translation is CSARDTTPRADTQYF.

The chain combines TRBV12-3 or TRBV12-4 with TRBJ2-3, with TRBD1 identical over 10 bases. The CDR3 is 15 amino acids. The V segment lost 4 bases and the J segment 4 bases; nucleotides outside the gene matches: 5. The CDR3 protein is CASSWDRGGADTQYF. CDR3 coding DNA: TGTGCCAGCAGTTGGGACAGGGGCGGCGCAGATACGCAGTATTTT.

There are many counts of this clonotype. The genes are TRBV28 and TRBJ2-6, with D tentatively TRBD2 (5 bases). The CDR3 covers 15 residues. Germline CDR1 is MDHEN and CDR2 is SYDVKM. V was clipped by 8 bases and J by 1 base, with 12 bases between them. Here the CDR3 reads CASRTPGSGANVLTF. CDR3 bases: TGTGCCAGCCGGACTCCGGGGTCTGGGGCCAACGTCCTGACTTTC.

This clonotype has a count of ten or more. The chain employs TRBV5-6 and TRBJ1-5; D gene unclear. V dropped 0 bases and J dropped 5 bases, with 12 bases sitting between them. The CDR3 spans 15 residues. CDR1 and CDR2 (germline): SGHDT, YYEEEE. The CDR3 here is CASSLGRLDHQPQHF. CDR3 nucleotides: TGTGCCAGCAGCTTGGGACGCCTCGACCATCAGCCCCAGCATTTT.

This clonotype was counted at least ten times. V and J are TRBV12-3 or TRBV12-4 and TRBJ2-5; 7 bases fit TRBD2. With V trimmed by 6 bases and J by 0 bases, 7 bases remained unmatched. The CDR3 spans 15 residues. The CDR3 DNA reads TGTGCCAGCAGCCCAGCGGGACGCAACCAAGAGACCCAGTACTTC. Residues: CASSPAGRNQETQYF.

The rearrangement uses TRBV20-1 and TRBJ1-3; a weak D match, TRBD1 (5 bases). Germline V gene data show CDR1 as DFQATT and CDR2 as SNEGSKA (reference sequence). CDR3 length: 14 residues. Trimming stripped 5 bases from V and 4 bases from J, with 15 bases between. CDR3 nucleotide sequence: TGCAGTGCTCCCACTTTACAGGCGGGAAACACCATATATTTT. This sequence encodes CSAPTLQAGNTIYF.

The chain links TRBV12-3 or TRBV12-4 to TRBJ1-5; maybe TRBD1 (6 bases). There are 16 residues in the CDR3. Deletions cut 3 bases from V and 3 bases from J, with 15 bases between. The DNA of the CDR3 is TGTGCCAGCAGTTTCGTGTTGGGGGCAGTCAATCAGCCCCAGCATTTT. Protein product: CASSFVLGAVNQPQHF.

This clonotype has a count of ten or more. The gene calls are TRBV7-2 and TRBJ1-2, with 7 nucleotides matching TRBD1. Trimming removed 9 bases from V and 8 bases from J; junction bases left unmatched: 6. Germline CDR1 reads SGHTA; CDR2 reads FQGNSA. The CDR3 contains 11 residues. CDR3 bases: TGTGCCAGGGCCGACAGGGAGGGCTACACCTTC. The encoded protein is CARADREGYTF. Supplemented by reference TRBV7-2 and TRBJ1-2, the full variable domain reads GAGVSQSPSNKVTEKGKDVELRCDPISGHTALYWYRQSLGQGLEFLIYFQGNSAPDKSGLPSDRFSAERTGGSVSTLTIQRTQQEDSAVYLCARADREGYTFGSGTRLTVV.

This clonotype was seen repeatedly, ten times or more. This chain connects TRBV12-3 or TRBV12-4 to TRBJ2-7; TRBD1 matches 7 bases. The CDR3 is 14 residues long. V shed 2 bases, J shed 1 base, and the junction held 2 bases outside the gene matches. This CDR3 is CASSLHRGSYEQYF. In nucleotides, the CDR3 is TGTGCCAGCAGTTTACACAGGGGATCCTACGAGCAGTACTTC.

The table lists this clonotype with a few counts. J is TRBJ1-2 and V is TRBV12-3 or TRBV12-4; 7 bases are shared with TRBD1. After removal of 4 bases from V and 5 bases from J, the junction contained 13 bases not matched to a gene. There are 16 residues in the CDR3. This CDR3 is CASSSRRSGQRYGYTF. CDR3 nucleotide sequence: TGTGCCAGCAGTTCTAGAAGGTCGGGACAGAGATATGGCTACACCTTC.

The chain recombines TRBV18 with TRBJ2-5; a possible D gene is TRBD1 (5 bases). The CDR3 totals 14 residues. The germline V and J ends were trimmed by 2 bases and 5 bases, with 12 bases remaining between them. Germline CDR1 and CDR2: KGHSH and LQKENI. CDR3 amino acids: CASSPSLGRETQYF. CDR3 nucleotide sequence: TGTGCCAGCTCACCATCGCTGGGGCGCGAGACCCAGTACTTC.

There are a few counts of this clonotype. In DNA, the CDR3 is TGTGCCAGCACCACCGGGACCGGTCAGACCCAGTACTTC. Translation: CASTTGTGQTQYF. This chain connects TRBV6-5 to TRBJ2-5; D possibly matches TRBD1 or TRBD2 (5 bases each). The CDR3 totals 13 residues. With 7 bases removed from V and 6 bases from J, the gap between germline ends came to 15 bases. CDR1 MNHEY and CDR2 SVGAGI come from the germline V gene.